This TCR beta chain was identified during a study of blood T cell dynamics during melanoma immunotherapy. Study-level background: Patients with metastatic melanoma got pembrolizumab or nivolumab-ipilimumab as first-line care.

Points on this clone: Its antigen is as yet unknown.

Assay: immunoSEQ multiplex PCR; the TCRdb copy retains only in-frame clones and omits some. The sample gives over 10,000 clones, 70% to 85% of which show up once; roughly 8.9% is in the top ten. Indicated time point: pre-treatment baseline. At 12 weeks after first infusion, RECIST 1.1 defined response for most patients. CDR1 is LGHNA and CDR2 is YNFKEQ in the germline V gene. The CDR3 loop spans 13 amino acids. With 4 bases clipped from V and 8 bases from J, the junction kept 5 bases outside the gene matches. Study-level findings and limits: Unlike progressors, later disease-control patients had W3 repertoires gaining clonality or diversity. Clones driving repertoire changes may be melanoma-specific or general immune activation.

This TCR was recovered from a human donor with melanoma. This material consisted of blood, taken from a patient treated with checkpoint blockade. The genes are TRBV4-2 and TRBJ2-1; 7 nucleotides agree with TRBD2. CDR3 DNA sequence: TGTGCCAGCAGCCGGGGGGGGTCCGATGAGCAGTTCTTC. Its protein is CASSRGGSDEQFF.